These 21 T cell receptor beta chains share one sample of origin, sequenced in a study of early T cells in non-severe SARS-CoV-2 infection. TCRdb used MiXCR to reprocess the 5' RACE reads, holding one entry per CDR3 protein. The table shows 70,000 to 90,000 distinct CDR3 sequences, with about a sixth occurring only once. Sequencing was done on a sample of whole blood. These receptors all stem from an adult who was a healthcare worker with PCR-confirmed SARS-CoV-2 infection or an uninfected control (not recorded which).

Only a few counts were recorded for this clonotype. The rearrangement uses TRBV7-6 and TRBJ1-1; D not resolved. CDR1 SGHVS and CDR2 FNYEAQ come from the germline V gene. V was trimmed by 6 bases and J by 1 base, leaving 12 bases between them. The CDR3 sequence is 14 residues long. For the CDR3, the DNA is TGTGCCAGCAGATCAGGACTCGAGAACACTGAAGCTTTCTTT. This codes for CASRSGLENTEAFF. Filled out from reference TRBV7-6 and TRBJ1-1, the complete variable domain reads GAGVSQSPRYKVTKRGQDVALRCDPISGHVSLYWYRQALGQGPEFLTYFNYEAQQDKSGLPNDRFSAERPEGSISTLTIQRTEQRDSAMYRCASRSGLENTEAFFGQGTRLTVV.

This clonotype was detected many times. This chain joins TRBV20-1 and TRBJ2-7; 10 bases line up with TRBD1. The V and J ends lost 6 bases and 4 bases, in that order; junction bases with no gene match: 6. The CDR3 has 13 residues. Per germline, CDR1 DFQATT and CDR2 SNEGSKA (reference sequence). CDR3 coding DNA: TGCAGTGCCACCGGACAGGGGGTGTACGAGCAGTACTTC. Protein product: CSATGQGVYEQYF.

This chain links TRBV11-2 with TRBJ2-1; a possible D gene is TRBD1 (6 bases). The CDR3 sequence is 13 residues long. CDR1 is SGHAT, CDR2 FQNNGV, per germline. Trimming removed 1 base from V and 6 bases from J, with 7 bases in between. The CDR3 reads CASSLGTVNEQFF. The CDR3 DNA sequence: TGTGCCAGCAGCTTAGGGACAGTCAATGAGCAGTTCTTC.

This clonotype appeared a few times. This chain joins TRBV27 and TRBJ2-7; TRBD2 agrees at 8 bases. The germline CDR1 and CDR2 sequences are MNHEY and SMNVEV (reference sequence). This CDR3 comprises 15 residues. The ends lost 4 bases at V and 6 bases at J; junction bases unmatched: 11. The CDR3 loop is CASSSGLAILGEQYF. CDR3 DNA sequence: TGTGCCAGCAGTTCTGGACTAGCAATCCTAGGCGAGCAGTACTTC.

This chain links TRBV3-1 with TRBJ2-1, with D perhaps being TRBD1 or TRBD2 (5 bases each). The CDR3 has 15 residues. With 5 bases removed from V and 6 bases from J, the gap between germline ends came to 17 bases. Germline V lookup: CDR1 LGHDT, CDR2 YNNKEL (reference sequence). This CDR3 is CASSTRGAYGNEQFF. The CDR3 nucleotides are TGTGCCAGCAGCACCAGAGGGGCCTACGGCAATGAGCAGTTCTTC.

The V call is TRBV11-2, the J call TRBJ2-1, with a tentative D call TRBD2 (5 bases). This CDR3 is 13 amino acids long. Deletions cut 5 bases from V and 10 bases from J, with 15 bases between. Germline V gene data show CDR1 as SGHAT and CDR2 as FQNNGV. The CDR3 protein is CASSPSFEREQFF. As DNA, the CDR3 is TGTGCCAGCAGCCCCAGTTTTGAGCGGGAGCAGTTCTTC.

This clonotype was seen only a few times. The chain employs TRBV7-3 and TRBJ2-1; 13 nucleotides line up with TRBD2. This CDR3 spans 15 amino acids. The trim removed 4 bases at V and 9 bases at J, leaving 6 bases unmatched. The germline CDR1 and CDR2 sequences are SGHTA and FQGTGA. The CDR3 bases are TGTGCCAGCAGCTCCGGACTAGCGGGAGCGGTTGAGCAGTTCTTC. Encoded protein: CASSSGLAGAVEQFF.

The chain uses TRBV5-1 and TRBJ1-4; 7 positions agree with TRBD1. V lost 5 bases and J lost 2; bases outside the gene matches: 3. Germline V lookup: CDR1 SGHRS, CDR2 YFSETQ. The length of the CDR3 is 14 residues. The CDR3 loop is CASRGDSTNEKLFF. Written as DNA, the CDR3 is TGCGCCAGCAGGGGGGACAGCACTAATGAAAAACTGTTTTTT.

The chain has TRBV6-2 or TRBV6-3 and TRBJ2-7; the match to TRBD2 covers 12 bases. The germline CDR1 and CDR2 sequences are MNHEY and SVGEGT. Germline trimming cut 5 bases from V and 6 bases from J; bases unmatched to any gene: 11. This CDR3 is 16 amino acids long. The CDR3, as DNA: TGTGCCAGCAGTCCCTTTCTAGCGGGAGGGCTCATCGAGCAGTACTTC. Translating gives CASSPFLAGGLIEQYF.

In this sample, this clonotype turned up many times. The CDR3 protein is CASSQDWTSASYEQYF. The DNA of the CDR3 is TGCGCCAGCAGCCAAGATTGGACTAGCGCTTCCTACGAGCAGTACTTC. The chain recombines TRBV4-3 with TRBJ2-7, with 9 positions matching TRBD2. V gave up 0 bases and J gave up 1 base; unmatched junction bases: 4. The V gene's germline CDR1 is LGHNA and CDR2 YSLEER. The CDR3 extends over 16 amino acids.

Here the CDR3 DNA reads TGCGCCAGCACCGGGGGTGGACAGGGGGTGGGAAACACCATATATTTT. This codes for CASTGGGQGVGNTIYF. This chain connects TRBV4-1 to TRBJ1-3, with 10 bases identical to TRBD1. CDR1 and CDR2 from the germline V gene are MGHRA and YSYEKL. V lost 7 bases, J lost 4 bases, and 10 bases stayed unmatched. The CDR3 has 16 amino acids.

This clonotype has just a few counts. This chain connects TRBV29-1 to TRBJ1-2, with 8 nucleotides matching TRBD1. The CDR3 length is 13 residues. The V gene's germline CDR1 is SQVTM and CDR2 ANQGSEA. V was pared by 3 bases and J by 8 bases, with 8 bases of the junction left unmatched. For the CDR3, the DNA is TGCAGCGTTGATCCCGACAGGGGCGGGGGCTACACCTTC. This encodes CSVDPDRGGGYTF.

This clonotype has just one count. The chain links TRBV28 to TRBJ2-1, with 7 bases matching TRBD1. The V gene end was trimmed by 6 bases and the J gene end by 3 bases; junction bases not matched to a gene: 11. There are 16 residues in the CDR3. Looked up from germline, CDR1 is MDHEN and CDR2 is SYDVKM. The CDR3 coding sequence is TGTGCCAGCAGCCGTCCTAAAACAGGGGACTACAATGAGCAGTTCTTC. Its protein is CASSRPKTGDYNEQFF.

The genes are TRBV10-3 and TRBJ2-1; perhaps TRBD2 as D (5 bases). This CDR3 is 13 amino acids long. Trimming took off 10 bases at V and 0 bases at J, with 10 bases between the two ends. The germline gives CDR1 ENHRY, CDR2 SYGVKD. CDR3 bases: TGTGCCACCTTTAGCGACTCCTACAATGAGCAGTTCTTC. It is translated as CATFSDSYNEQFF.

CDR3 DNA: TGTGCCAGCAGCCTTACCAGGAACAGCTATGGCTACACCTTC. This sequence encodes CASSLTRNSYGYTF. The chain is built from TRBV7-2 and TRBJ1-2; D is undetermined. Trimming cost V 5 bases and J 4 bases, with 14 bases left between them. Germline loops: CDR1 SGHTA, CDR2 FQGNSA. The CDR3 has 14 amino acids.

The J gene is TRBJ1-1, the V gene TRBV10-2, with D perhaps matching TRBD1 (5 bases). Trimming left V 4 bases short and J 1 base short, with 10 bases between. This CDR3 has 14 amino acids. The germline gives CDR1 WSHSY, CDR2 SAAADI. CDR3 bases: TGCGCCAGCAGTGTAACAGGTGAGAACACTGAAGCTTTCTTT. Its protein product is CASSVTGENTEAFF.

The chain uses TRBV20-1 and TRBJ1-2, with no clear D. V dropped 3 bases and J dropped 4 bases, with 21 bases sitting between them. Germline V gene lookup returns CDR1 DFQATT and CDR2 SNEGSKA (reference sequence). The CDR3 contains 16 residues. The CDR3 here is CSASARRAEGVYGYTF. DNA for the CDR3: TGCAGTGCTAGCGCCCGGCGGGCAGAAGGAGTCTATGGCTACACCTTC.

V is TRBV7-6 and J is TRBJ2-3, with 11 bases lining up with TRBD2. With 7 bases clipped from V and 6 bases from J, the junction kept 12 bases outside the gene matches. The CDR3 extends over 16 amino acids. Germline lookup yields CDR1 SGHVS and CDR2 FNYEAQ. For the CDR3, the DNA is TGTGCCAGCACCATTCTAGCGGGGGGCCGGGAGGATACGCAGTATTTT. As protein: CASTILAGGREDTQYF.

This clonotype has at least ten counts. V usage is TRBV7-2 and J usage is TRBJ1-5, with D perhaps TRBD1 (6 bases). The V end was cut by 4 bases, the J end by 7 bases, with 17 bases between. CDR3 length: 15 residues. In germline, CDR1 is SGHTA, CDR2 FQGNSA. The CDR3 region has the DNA TGTGCCAGCAGCTCCTCCCGGGGGCGGGGGCAGCCCCAGCATTTT. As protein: CASSSSRGRGQPQHF.

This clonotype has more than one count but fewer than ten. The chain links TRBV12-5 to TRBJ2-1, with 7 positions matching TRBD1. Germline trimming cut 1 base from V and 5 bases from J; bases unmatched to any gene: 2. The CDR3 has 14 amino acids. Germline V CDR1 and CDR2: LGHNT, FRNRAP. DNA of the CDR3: TGTGCTAGTGGTTTGGGACAGGGAGACAATGAGCAGTTCTTC. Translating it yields CASGLGQGDNEQFF. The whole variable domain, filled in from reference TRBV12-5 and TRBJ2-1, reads DARVTQTPRHKVTEMGQEVTMRCQPILGHNTVFWYRQTMMQGLELLAYFRNRAPLDDSGMPKDRFSAEMPDATLATLKIQPSEPRDSAVYFCASGLGQGDNEQFFGPGTRLTVL.

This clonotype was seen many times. The CDR3 spells CASGGQGLSNYGYTF. CDR3 coding DNA: TGTGCCAGCGGGGGACAGGGGCTATCTAACTATGGCTACACCTTC. V gene TRBV2 combines with J gene TRBJ1-2, with TRBD1 identical over 10 bases. The germline CDR1 and CDR2 sequences are SNHLY and FYNNEI. V lost 8 bases and J lost 0; bases outside the gene matches: 6. The CDR3 sequence is 15 residues long. Full variable domain (outside the CDR3, taken from reference TRBV2 and TRBJ1-2): EPEVTQTPSHQVTQMGQEVILRCVPISNHLYFYWYRQILGQKVEFLVSFYNNEISEKSEIFDDQFSVERPDGSNFTLKIRSTKLEDSAMYFCASGGQGLSNYGYTFGSGTRLTVV.